The 25 T cell receptor beta chains below come from one sample, sequenced in a study of response to subunit inactivated influenza vaccine. Using its own MiXCR run on the RT-PCR reads, TCRdb lists one record per CDR3 protein. The sample contains about 830,000 distinct CDR3 sequences, approximately 17% of which appear only once. This sample comprised PBMCs from blood, obtained about 5 days after vaccination. Receptors originate from a man aged 45-65 years who received an inactivated influenza vaccine.

This sequence joins TRBV5-5 and TRBJ1-2, with TRBD1 matching 12 bases. The V and J ends lost 4 bases and 4 bases, in that order; junction bases with no gene match: 5. In germline, CDR1 is SGHKS, CDR2 YYEKEE (reference sequence). CDR3 length: 15 residues. The CDR3 loop is CASSIGTGGGYGYTF. CDR3 bases: TGTGCCAGCAGCATAGGGACAGGGGGCGGCTATGGCTACACCTTC. Complete variable domain (other parts from reference TRBV5-5 and TRBJ1-2): DAGVTQSPTHLIKTRGQQVTLRCSPISGHKSVSWYQQVLGQGPQFIFQYYEKEERGRGNFPDRFSARQFPNYSSELNVNALLLGDSALYLCASSIGTGGGYGYTFGSGTRLTVV.

The gene calls are TRBV18 and TRBJ2-7, with TRBD1 matching 8 bases. CDR3 length: 16 residues. The ends lost 5 bases at V and 7 bases at J; junction bases unmatched: 16. Germline loops: CDR1 KGHSH, CDR2 LQKENI. The CDR3 region is CASSSLPGQDLLEQYF. CDR3 bases: TGTGCCAGCTCATCATTACCGGGACAGGACCTACTAGAGCAGTACTTC.

This clonotype was seen only a few times. The rearrangement links TRBV7-9 to TRBJ2-1; tentatively, D is TRBD1 or TRBD2 (6 bases each). This CDR3 is 14 amino acids long. V lost 5 bases to trimming and J lost 6 bases, with 14 bases between them. CDR1 is SEHNR and CDR2 is FQNEAQ in the germline V gene (reference sequence). CDR3 region: CASSISGGGNEQFF. DNA of the CDR3: TGTGCCAGCAGCATTAGCGGAGGGGGCAATGAGCAGTTCTTC.

The J gene is TRBJ2-7, the V gene TRBV29-1; 9 nucleotides agree with TRBD1. This CDR3 region has 12 residues. Germline V gene sequence: CDR1 SQVTM, CDR2 ANQGSEA. V was clipped by 4 bases and J by 6 bases; unmatched bases: 4. The CDR3 loop is CSVGQQGAEQYF. In nucleotides, the CDR3 is TGCAGCGTTGGTCAACAGGGGGCCGAGCAGTACTTC.

The chain couples TRBV11-1 to TRBJ2-6; 7 nucleotides agree with TRBD1. The ends lost 0 bases at V and 2 bases at J; junction bases unmatched: 7. The CDR3 has 18 amino acids. CDR1 SGHAT and CDR2 FQDESV come from the germline V gene (reference sequence). The CDR3 region is CASSLATGANTGANVLTF. DNA for the CDR3: TGTGCCAGCAGCTTAGCCACAGGGGCGAACACTGGGGCCAACGTCCTGACTTTC.

The chain couples TRBV28 to TRBJ2-7, with D unclear. Germline loops: CDR1 MDHEN, CDR2 SYDVKM. The CDR3 runs 12 residues. Trimming left V 2 bases short and J 9 bases short, with 11 bases between. CDR3 region: CASSLPSSSQYF. Here the CDR3 DNA reads TGTGCCAGCAGTTTACCCTCGTCGTCGCAGTACTTC.

This rearrangement joins TRBV11-2 to TRBJ2-3; possible D gene TRBD2, 6 bases. CDR3 length: 16 amino acids. Germline assignment: CDR1 SGHAT and CDR2 FQNNGV. The V and J ends lost 5 bases and 3 bases respectively, with 18 bases between them. CDR3 amino acids: CASSGPGLLRTDTQYF. In DNA form, the CDR3 reads TGTGCCAGCAGCGGGCCGGGACTCTTAAGGACAGATACGCAGTATTTT.

The J gene is TRBJ1-6, the V gene TRBV5-1; D possibly corresponds to TRBD1 (5 bases). The CDR3 consists of 15 residues. V gave up 0 bases and J gave up 7 bases, with 11 bases separating them. Germline CDR1 is SGHRS and CDR2 is YFSETQ. The CDR3, as DNA: TGCGCCAGCAGCTTGGCTCCGGGACGAAATTCACCCCTCCACTTT. Protein product: CASSLAPGRNSPLHF.

There are many counts of this clonotype. This chain links TRBV10-3 with TRBJ2-7; possibly TRBD1 for D (6 bases). Germline loops: CDR1 ENHRY, CDR2 SYGVKD. Trimming shortened V by 3 bases and J by 4 bases, and 13 bases separated the two germline ends. The CDR3 is made up of 14 amino acids. The CDR3 here is CAISEWGTTYEQYF. DNA of the CDR3: TGTGCCATCAGTGAATGGGGGACAACTTACGAGCAGTACTTC.

This clonotype showed up just a few times. The chain carries TRBV12-3 or TRBV12-4 and TRBJ2-3; D gene uncertain. This CDR3 is 15 amino acids long. Trimming removed 4 bases at V and 2 bases at J, with 13 bases between. CDR3 bases: TGTGCCAGCAGTTCGTGGACCTACTCCACAGATACGCAGTATTTT. Encoded protein: CASSSWTYSTDTQYF.

In this sample, this clonotype turned up a few times. The chain uses TRBV5-5 and TRBJ2-5; maybe TRBD2 (5 bases). There are 13 residues in the CDR3. Between the trimmed V and J ends, which lost 4 bases and 4 bases, there was a span of 11 bases. In germline, CDR1 is SGHKS, CDR2 YYEKEE (reference sequence). CDR3 in DNA: TGTGCCAGCAGCCGTCCGGGGTTAGAGACCCAGTACTTC. This translates into CASSRPGLETQYF.

The rearrangement uses TRBV12-3 or TRBV12-4 and TRBJ2-3; D may correspond to TRBD1 or TRBD2 (6 bases each). Trimming cost V 6 bases and J 6 bases, with 19 bases left between them. There are 15 residues in the CDR3. The CDR3 spells CASRRVGGLMDTQYF. CDR3 bases: TGTGCCAGCAGACGGGTTGGGGGGCTGATGGATACGCAGTATTTT.

This clonotype has a handful of counts. The chain couples TRBV4-1 to TRBJ2-2; D is perhaps TRBD1 (6 bases). Germline CDR1 reads MGHRA; CDR2 reads YSYEKL. CDR3 size: 15 residues. With 0 bases removed from V and 4 bases from J, the gap between germline ends came to 9 bases. CDR3: CASSQEGRGTGELFF. The CDR3 nucleotides read TGCGCCAGCAGCCAAGAAGGCAGGGGCACCGGGGAGCTGTTTTTT.

This clonotype was recorded many times. The chain combines TRBV29-1 with TRBJ2-3, with TRBD2 as a possible D gene (6 bases). Germline assignment: CDR1 SQVTM and CDR2 ANQGSEA. This CDR3 region has 13 residues. Trimming took off 6 bases at V and 1 base at J, with 11 bases between the two ends. The CDR3: CSVGPGGTDTQYF. In DNA, the CDR3 is TGCAGCGTGGGCCCGGGAGGCACAGATACGCAGTATTTT.

This clonotype turned up a few times. V usage is TRBV5-6 and J usage is TRBJ2-1; D ambiguous. The CDR3 length is 15 residues. Germline V CDR1 and CDR2: SGHDT, YYEEEE. V lost 0 bases and J 0 bases, leaving 7 bases between the germline ends. CDR3 in amino acids: CASSLDGDSYNEQFF. The CDR3 DNA sequence: TGTGCCAGCAGCTTGGACGGCGACTCCTACAATGAGCAGTTCTTC.

The chain is built from TRBV6-5 and TRBJ2-7; D tentatively reads TRBD1 or TRBD2 (5 bases each). The CDR3 contains 16 residues. The germline V gene has CDR1 MNHEY and CDR2 SVGAGI. The V end was cut by 2 bases, the J end by 2 bases, with 16 bases between. The CDR3 DNA follows: TGTGCCAGCAGTTACGGAGAGGGGAGCGGCACCTACGAGCAGTACTTC. Amino acids: CASSYGEGSGTYEQYF.

This chain connects TRBV5-1 to TRBJ1-1, with D perhaps TRBD1 (5 bases). The germline V and J ends were trimmed by 5 bases and 14 bases, with 22 bases remaining between them. Germline V gene data show CDR1 as SGHRS and CDR2 as YFSETQ. This CDR3 is 13 amino acids long. The CDR3 sequence is CASSPVGGLVDFF. CDR3 coding DNA: TGCGCCAGCAGTCCCGTGGGGGGTCTTGTTGACTTCTTT.

J is TRBJ2-3 and V is TRBV5-1, with a possible D match to TRBD1 (6 bases). This CDR3 has 15 amino acids. CDR1 SGHRS and CDR2 YFSETQ come from the germline V gene. The V gene lost 3 bases and the J gene lost 0 bases, with 11 bases spanning the gap. CDR3 in DNA: TGCGCCAGCAGCTCGGAGGACAGTAGCACAGATACGCAGTATTTT. Translating it yields CASSSEDSSTDTQYF.

The CDR3 sequence is CASSVGIGTRTDTQYF. The CDR3 region has the DNA TGTGCCAGCAGCGTAGGGATCGGGACCCGCACAGATACGCAGTATTTT. The chain recombines TRBV9 with TRBJ2-3, with D perhaps given as TRBD1 or TRBD2 (5 bases each). Trimming removed 0 bases at V and 1 base at J, with 12 bases between. Germline V lookup: CDR1 SGDLS, CDR2 YYNGEE. The CDR3 is 16 residues long.

In this sample, this clonotype turned up a few times. This rearrangement joins TRBV7-6 to TRBJ2-7, with D possibly being TRBD2 (6 bases). The length of the CDR3 is 15 residues. Trimming took off 1 base at V and 2 bases at J, with 12 bases between the two ends. Germline V lookup: CDR1 SGHVS, CDR2 FNYEAQ. CDR3 nucleotide sequence: TGTGCCAGCAGCTTAGACTGGGGGGAACCCTACGAGCAGTACTTC. Translation: CASSLDWGEPYEQYF.

This clonotype was picked up a small number of times. The genes are TRBV6-7 and TRBJ1-2; D call uncertain. TRBV6-7 falls under the ORF class, with uncertain function. V gave up 2 bases and J gave up 7 bases, with 11 bases separating them. This CDR3 has 13 amino acids. CDR3 nucleotides: TGTGCCAGCAGTTACCCTCCAGTGAGTGGCTACACCTTC. It is translated as CASSYPPVSGYTF.

The V gene is TRBV12-3 or TRBV12-4, the J gene TRBJ2-3; D is tentatively TRBD1 or TRBD2 (5 bases each). The length of the CDR3 is 16 residues. V was clipped by 6 bases and J by 4 bases, with 20 bases between them. The CDR3 bases are TGTGCCAGCAGGGGGCAACCCGGGACGCACCCAGATACGCAGTATTTT. Translated, it gives CASRGQPGTHPDTQYF.

The chain recombines TRBV4-3 with TRBJ2-1; D not resolved. Germline assignment: CDR1 LGHNA and CDR2 YSLEER. This CDR3 region has 13 residues. Trimming cost V 4 bases and J 9 bases, with 13 bases left between them. In DNA, the CDR3 is TGCGCCAGCAGCCTCACTAAAGGGCTTGAGCAGTTCTTC. Protein sequence: CASSLTKGLEQFF.

There are a few counts of this clonotype. The rearrangement joins TRBV12-3 or TRBV12-4 to TRBJ1-5; 7 bases are a match to TRBD1. V gave up 7 bases and J gave up 7 bases; unmatched junction bases: 10. This CDR3 contains 14 residues. The CDR3 DNA follows: TGTGCCAGCAAAACGACAGGGAAGTACCAGCCCCAGCATTTT. As protein: CASKTTGKYQPQHF.

This clonotype was counted a few times. This chain connects TRBV6-1 to TRBJ1-5; no firm D call. The V end lost 6 bases, the J end lost 5 bases, and 11 bases lay between the germline ends. This CDR3 has 13 residues. Germline CDR1 is MNHNS and CDR2 is SASEGT. The CDR3 nucleotides are TGTGCCAGCAGACGGTGGACTGATCAGCCCCAGCATTTT. The encoded protein is CASRRWTDQPQHF.